A selection of T cell receptor beta chains follows, all from one sample in a study of blood T cell repertoires in COVID-19. TCRdb keeps only in-frame clones here, not all; method: immunoSEQ multiplex PCR. Of roughly 81,000 clones listed, roughly 89% were seen once; the top ten hold over 1.5%. Source material: peripheral blood. Source of these receptors: a woman between 45 and 65 years old in a cohort sampled during active COVID-19. Each CDR3 is given with its conserved first and last residue. A D gene is named only where the DNA matches it firmly. Clone size is not always given. Where it is, it says once, few, many or a class for expanded clones.

>TRBJ1-1|NA|15|NA|TRBV19
TGTGCCAGTAGTATAATAGGACAGATAAACACTGAAGCTTTCTTT
CASSIIGQINTEAFF
>TRBJ1-4|NA|16|NA|TRBV6-5
TGTGCCAGCAGTTACATGGGGGCAGTAACTAATGAAAAACTGTTTTTT
CASSYMGAVTNEKLFF
>TRBJ1-2|NA|14|NA|TRBV5-1
TGCGCCAGCAGCTTGCAGGCATCAGGTTATGGCTACACCTTC
CASSLQASGYGYTF
>TRBJ2-7|NA|13|NA|TRBV7-6
TGTGCCAGCAGCAGGGACAACTCCTACGAGCAGTACTTC
CASSRDNSYEQYF
>TRBJ1-2|NA|16|NA|TRBV10-3
TGTGCCATCACCAGGGGCCCTGGGCAGAACGAATATGGCTACACCTTC
CAITRGPGQNEYGYTF
>TRBJ2-5|NA|16|NA|TRBV7-8
TGTGCCAGCAGCTTGAGAGGGGGTCTAATCCAAGAGACCCAGTACTTC
CASSLRGGLIQETQYF
>TRBJ2-5|NA|17|TRBD2|TRBV2
TGTGCCAGCAGGAATGGGGCTAGCGGGGGAGTAAGAGAGACCCAGTACTTC
CASRNGASGGVRETQYF
>TRBJ2-7|NA|16|TRBD1|TRBV9
TGTGCCAGCAGCGTAGCCGGGACAGGTTCGACCTACGAGCAGTACTTC
CASSVAGTGSTYEQYF
>TRBJ1-1|NA|15|NA|TRBV5-1
TGCGCCAGCAGCGTAGGCCCAGCGGAGGGCACTGAAGCTTTCTTT
CASSVGPAEGTEAFF
>TRBJ1-2|once|12|NA|TRBV19
TGTGCCAGTAGCTCCCGAGCCTATGGCTACACCTTC
CASSSRAYGYTF
>TRBJ1-4|NA|15|NA|TRBV7-2
TGTGCCAGCAGCCCACCCGGTGGGCGTGGTGAAAAACTGTTTTTT
CASSPPGGRGEKLFF
>TRBJ2-7|NA|11|NA|TRBV14
TGTGCCAGCAGCCACGGCTACGAGCAGTACTTC
CASSHGYEQYF
>TRBJ2-7|many|17|NA|TRBV2
TGTGCCAGCAGGGCAAATAAACTAGTATGGGTTCCGGGCGAGCAGTACTTC
CASRANKLVWVPGEQYF
>TRBJ1-5|few|17|NA|TRBV5-8
TGTGCCAGCAGCTTGTCTCCGGGGGGCTTTAGCAATCAGCCCCAGCATTTT
CASSLSPGGFSNQPQHF
>TRBJ2-5|NA|17|TRBD2|TRBV11-2
TGTGCCAGCAGCGAGAGGTTGCTAGCGGGAGGAGTGGAGACCCAGTACTTC
CASSERLLAGGVETQYF
>TRBJ2-2|once|15|TRBD1|TRBV5-4
TGTGCCAGCAGTTACCGGGGACAGGCGCAGTGGGAGCTGTTTTTT
CASSYRGQAQWELFF
>TRBJ2-5|NA|13|TRBD1|TRBV5-5
TGTGCCAGCAGCACTGGACAGGAAGAGACCCAGTACTTC
CASSTGQEETQYF
>TRBJ2-7|NA|17|TRBD1|TRBV11-2
TGTGCCAGCAGCTTAGCCGAGACAGGGGGACCCACCTACGAGCAGTACTTC
CASSLAETGGPTYEQYF
>TRBJ2-5|NA|18|TRBD2|TRBV14
TGTGCCAGCAGCCAGTTGGGGACTAGCGGGAGCCGTCAAGAGACCCAGTACTTC
CASSQLGTSGSRQETQYF
>TRBJ2-7|NA|13|NA|TRBV2
TGTGCCAGCAGTGTGGCGACGGAGTACGAGCAGTACTTC
CASSVATEYEQYF
>TRBJ2-1|NA|12|NA|TRBV29-1
TGCAGCGTTGGGAGGGGCTACAATGAGCAGTTCTTC
CSVGRGYNEQFF
>TRBJ2-1|NA|15|NA|TRBV28
TGTGCCAGCAAATTTCAAAGAGGAGCCTACAATGAGCAGTTCTTC
CASKFQRGAYNEQFF
>TRBJ1-2|NA|12|NA|TRBV6-1
TGTGCCAGCAGTGAAGGCGCGGGGGGCTACACCTTC
CASSEGAGGYTF
>TRBJ2-3|few|15|NA|TRBV28
TGTGCCAGCAGTTTAAACCCGGGGGTCACAGATACGCAGTATTTT
CASSLNPGVTDTQYF
>TRBJ1-3|NA|14|TRBD1|TRBV28
TGTGCCAGCAGTTTGACAGGGGATGGACACACCATATATTTT
CASSLTGDGHTIYF
>TRBJ2-7|NA|16|TRBD1|TRBV5-1
TGCGCCAGCAGCCACCAACCGGGACAGGGGCCCTACGAGCAGTACTTC
CASSHQPGQGPYEQYF
>TRBJ1-2|once|15|NA|TRBV30
TGTGCCTGGAGGGCCAAGTCCAGGGATAACTATGGCTACACCTTC
CAWRAKSRDNYGYTF
>TRBJ2-7|NA|15|TRBD1|TRBV6-5
TGTGCCAGCAGGCTTTTGACAGGGGTTGTCCACGAGCAGTACTTC
CASRLLTGVVHEQYF
>TRBJ1-1|NA|16|NA|TRBV10-3
TGTGCCATCTGGGGGGGGCTTTCATCGGGTAACACTGAAGCTTTCTTT
CAIWGGLSSGNTEAFF